Listed below are T cell receptor beta chains from one sample, sequenced in a study of cytomegalovirus exposure and HLA in healthy donors. Data came from immunoSEQ multiplex PCR; TCRdb stores just in-frame clones and leaves some out. The data hold more than 100,000 clones, with about 74% observed a single time. What was sequenced was PBMCs. The receptors here all came from a woman in her 50s in good health and CMV-seropositive. The CDR3 runs from the conserved cysteine through the conserved F or W. The D gene is left open where the match is weak. Clone sizes are given selectively: once, few, many, or a class where the clone is expanded.

V gene	J gene	clone size	D gene	CDR3 DNA	CDR3 protein
TRBV2	TRBJ2-2	few	TRBD2	TGTGCCAGCAGTGAAGTGCGGGGGGGCACCGGGGAGCTGTTTTTT	CASSEVRGGTGELFF
TRBV12-5	TRBJ2-5	once	NA	TGTGCTAGTGGTTTTTCGGAGACCCAGTACTTC	CASGFSETQYF
TRBV2	TRBJ1-1	once	NA	TGTGCCTTAGGACAGAACACTGAAGCTTTCTTT	CALGQNTEAFF
TRBV6-5	TRBJ1-2	few	NA	TGTGCCAGCAGTGGGGCAGGGGATGGCTACACCTTC	CASSGAGDGYTF
TRBV7-6	TRBJ2-1	NA	NA	TGTGCCTGCAGCTCCCCGGGGGACAATGAGCAGTTCTTC	CACSSPGDNEQFF
TRBV7-8	TRBJ2-5	NA	NA	TGTGCCAGCAGACTCCCTACCAGGGGACAAGAGACCCAGTACTTC	CASRLPTRGQETQYF
TRBV30	TRBJ1-2	NA	NA	TGTGCCTGGAGTTCGGGCAGTGCCGCCGGGGTTGGGGGCTACCCCTTC	CAWSSGSAAGVGGYPF
TRBV15	TRBJ1-1	NA	NA	TGTGCCACCAGCAGAGAGTCGGCCGGGGGAGACATGAACACTGAAGCTTTCTTT	CATSRESAGGDMNTEAFF
TRBV5-1	TRBJ1-1	NA	NA	TGCGCCAGCAGCTTGGCCGGGGACACTGAAGCTTTCTTT	CASSLAGDTEAFF
TRBV5-8	TRBJ1-5	NA	NA	TGTGCCAGCAGCAAGCCGGGACACCAATATCAGCCCCAGCATTTT	CASSKPGHQYQPQHF
TRBV10-1	TRBJ2-3	NA	TRBD1	TGCGCCAGCAGTGGGACAGGGAGAGGAGATACGCAGTATTTT	CASSGTGRGDTQYF
TRBV30	TRBJ1-1	NA	NA	TGTGCCTGGAGTGTATTTGAAGGGACTTCGCCCACTGAAGCTTTCTTT	CAWSVFEGTSPTEAFF
TRBV7-9	TRBJ2-1	few	NA	TGTGCCAGCAGCCGTGGGCAGGGTAATGAGCAGTTCTTC	CASSRGQGNEQFF
TRBV5-1	TRBJ1-2	once	NA	TGCGCCAGCAGCTTTAGTCCCACGAATGGCTACACCTTC	CASSFSPTNGYTF
TRBV5-4	TRBJ2-4	NA	NA	TGTGCCAGCAGCTCTGTGGGGGGGCCCCTAGCCAAAAACATTCAGTACTTC	CASSSVGGPLAKNIQYF
TRBV29-1	TRBJ2-7	NA	TRBD1	TGCAGCGTTGAATCAGGGGGTAACGAGCAGTACTTC	CSVESGGNEQYF
TRBV4-1	TRBJ1-1	NA	NA	TGCGCCAGCAGCCAAGATTTCAGGGGCAGGGTTGGTACTGAAGCTTTCTTT	CASSQDFRGRVGTEAFF
TRBV11-2	TRBJ2-5	few	TRBD2	TGCGCCAGCAGCCAAGGGTTCACTAGCGGGGAGACCCAGTACTTC	CASSQGFTSGETQYF
TRBV6-1	TRBJ1-6	NA	NA	TGTGCCAGCAGTGGAGAGGGCGACTCACCCCTCCACTTT	CASSGEGDSPLHF
TRBV6-1	TRBJ1-5	NA	NA	TGTGCCAGCAGTCGGATCCGGGGACAGCCCCAGCATTTT	CASSRIRGQPQHF
TRBV7-9	TRBJ2-3	NA	NA	TGTGCCAGCAGCTTACTCCTTACAGATACGCAGTATTTT	CASSLLLTDTQYF
TRBV27	TRBJ1-6	NA	TRBD1	TGTGCCAGCAGTCAAAGACAGGGGGCTAATTCACCCCTCCACTTT	CASSQRQGANSPLHF